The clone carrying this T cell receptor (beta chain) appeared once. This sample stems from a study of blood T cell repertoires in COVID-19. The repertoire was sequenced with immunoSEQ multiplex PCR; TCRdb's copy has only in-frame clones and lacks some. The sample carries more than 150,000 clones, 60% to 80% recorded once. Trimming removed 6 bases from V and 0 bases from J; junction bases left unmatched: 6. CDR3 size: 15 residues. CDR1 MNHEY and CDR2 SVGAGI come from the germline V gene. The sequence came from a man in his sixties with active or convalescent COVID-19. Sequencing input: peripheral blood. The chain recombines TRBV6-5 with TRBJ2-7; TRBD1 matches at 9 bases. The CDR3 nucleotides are TGTGCCAGCAGGCGGACAGGGGAAAGCTCCTACGAGCAGTACTTC. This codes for CASRRTGESSYEQYF.